The following is a T cell receptor beta chain sequence with its context. Exclusion applied to patients with other autoimmune diseases, uncontrolled infections, pregnancy or lactation. It was on clinical symptoms, serum thyroxine, TRAb, thyroid ultrasound and orbital computed tomography that diagnosis relied. PBMCs were isolated from a roughly 10 ml sample of fresh peripheral blood. These data come from a study of Graves' ophthalmopathy and Graves' hyperthyroidism. Study-wide context: Upon initial diagnosis and before any treatment, peripheral blood was collected.

RNA transcripts were the template, and TCR beta CDR3 regions were amplified from them. First-round RT-PCR relied on HTBI primers, and a second-round multiplex PCR came next. TCRdb used MiXCR to reprocess the multiplex PCR reads, holding one entry per CDR3 protein. Of almost 750,000 distinct CDR3 sequences in the sample, approximately 40% are singletons; the top ten hold approximately 43%. The V gene end was trimmed by 8 bases and the J gene end by 4 bases; junction bases not matched to a gene: 6. Germline CDR1 MGHDK, CDR2 SYGVNS. The CDR3 spans 14 residues. The sequence came from an adult man with Graves' ophthalmopathy. The rearrangement joins TRBV25-1 to TRBJ2-2; the match to TRBD1 covers 8 bases. Sequencing was carried out using peripheral blood. DNA of the CDR3: TGTGCCAGCCACGACAGGGGAGGCACCGGGGAGCTGTTTTTT. Amino acid sequence: CASHDRGGTGELFF. Using reference TRBV25-1 and TRBJ2-2 for the parts outside the CDR3, the full variable domain is EADIYQTPRYLVIGTGKKITLECSQTMGHDKMYWYQQDPGMELHLIHYSYGVNSTEKGDLSSESTVSRIRTEHFPLTLESARPSHTSQYLCASHDRGGTGELFFGEGSRLTVL.